A single sample is the source of the 32 T cell receptor beta chains below, sequenced in a study of CD8 T cells in ankylosing spondylitis. For these TCRs, the target antigens are not known. MiXCR, run by TCRdb on the 5' RACE reads, gives a single entry per CDR3 protein. The sample records a few hundred thousand distinct CDR3 sequences, over 9.5% being singletons. General study points: A motif of 7 or 8 highly homologous TCR beta variants was seen as apparently characteristic of ankylosing spondylitis blood.

The sample was blood, either unsorted or a sorted T cell fraction (not recorded which). These receptors all come from a male donor with ankylosing spondylitis.

The chain links TRBV7-2 to TRBJ2-4, with no clear D. CDR1 is SGHTA, CDR2 FQGNSA, per germline. The CDR3 is 17 amino acids. Trimming stripped 5 bases from V and 0 bases from J, with 17 bases between. This chain's CDR3 is CASSPPAGPVAKNIQYF. As DNA, the CDR3 is TGTGCCAGCAGCCCCCCGGCCGGCCCGGTAGCCAAAAACATTCAGTACTTC.

Only a few counts were recorded for this clonotype. CDR3 sequence: CASSPPRGTYEQYF. The CDR3 DNA follows: TGTGCCAGCAGCCCCCCCCGAGGGACCTACGAGCAGTACTTC. The J gene is TRBJ2-7, the V gene TRBV3-1, with D perhaps matching TRBD2 (5 bases). This CDR3 spans 14 amino acids. Germline CDR1 and CDR2: LGHDT and YNNKEL (reference sequence). Trimming cost V 4 bases and J 2 bases, with 12 bases left between them.

This chain joins TRBV6-1 and TRBJ1-3, with D unclear. CDR1 and CDR2 (germline): MNHNS, SASEGT. This CDR3 is built from 13 residues. Deletions cut 5 bases from V and 4 bases from J, with 9 bases between. The CDR3 here is CASSPEFGNTIYF. CDR3 in DNA: TGTGCCAGCAGTCCCGAGTTCGGAAACACCATATATTTT.

This clonotype was counted a few times. The J gene is TRBJ1-1, the V gene TRBV7-2; D gene unclear. The CDR3 length is 13 residues. Germline-derived CDR1 and CDR2 are SGHTA and FQGNSA. V gave up 4 bases and J gave up 4 bases, with 10 bases separating them. The CDR3 DNA reads TGTGCCAGCAGCTCCGCACGGGGCACTGAAGCTTTCTTT. Protein product: CASSSARGTEAFF.

Only one count was recorded for this clonotype. As DNA, the CDR3 is TGCAGTGCTATCCCCCTCACTTCGACAGGGCGGGGGACCCAGTACTTC. It is translated as CSAIPLTSTGRGTQYF. The V and J genes are TRBV20-1 and TRBJ2-5; D perhaps matches TRBD1 (7 bases). Trimming removed 4 bases from V and 7 bases from J, with 25 bases in between. This CDR3 is 16 amino acids long. Germline CDR1 is DFQATT and CDR2 is SNEGSKA (reference sequence).

This clonotype was detected a few times. The rearrangement links TRBV6-1 to TRBJ2-2; TRBD1 matches at 10 bases. Looked up from germline, CDR1 is MNHNS and CDR2 is SASEGT. CDR3 length: 20 residues. The trim removed 2 bases at V and 6 bases at J, leaving 18 bases unmatched. The DNA for the CDR3 is TGTGCCAGCAGTGAATGGGGGACAGGGGATACAGTCGACTCACCCGGGGAGCTGTTTTTT. The encoded protein is CASSEWGTGDTVDSPGELFF.

This clonotype showed up many times. CDR3 DNA: TGCGCCAGCAGCGCCGAAGGGGGTAATGAGCAGTTCTTC. Encoded protein: CASSAEGGNEQFF. The rearrangement links TRBV5-1 to TRBJ2-1; D might be TRBD1 (6 bases). From germline, CDR1 is SGHRS and CDR2 YFSETQ. V lost 4 bases, J lost 7 bases, and 12 bases lay in between. CDR3 length: 13 amino acids.

The rearrangement uses TRBV4-1 and TRBJ1-4, with unresolved D. Germline-derived CDR1 and CDR2 are MGHRA and YSYEKL. The CDR3 loop spans 17 amino acids. Trimming cost V 1 base and J 4 bases, with 16 bases left between them. The DNA of the CDR3 is TGCGCCAGCAGCCAAGGCCTAACCCTGAGTGATAATGAAAAACTGTTTTTT. The encoded protein is CASSQGLTLSDNEKLFF.

The chain is built from TRBV3-1 and TRBJ2-1; D tentatively reads TRBD1 or TRBD2 (12 bases each). Germline CDR1 reads LGHDT; CDR2 reads YNNKEL (reference sequence). The CDR3 is made up of 23 amino acids. Trimming pared 5 bases from V and 2 bases from J, leaving 37 bases between. The CDR3 here is CASSGSGTGGEGLAGSTYNEQFF. For the CDR3, the DNA is TGTGCCAGCAGCGGTTCCGGGACAGGGGGCGAGGGACTAGCGGGTAGTACCTACAATGAGCAGTTCTTC.

This clonotype was counted a few times. The gene calls are TRBV27 and TRBJ2-3; D gene unclear. This CDR3 has 12 amino acids. Germline assignment: CDR1 MNHEY and CDR2 SMNVEV (reference sequence). The V and J ends lost 4 bases and 8 bases respectively, with 10 bases between them. The CDR3 is CASSSSGFTQYF. The CDR3 DNA sequence: TGTGCCAGCAGTTCGTCCGGGTTTACGCAGTATTTT.

The V gene is TRBV4-1, the J gene TRBJ2-1, with 8 bases aligning to TRBD2. J was trimmed by 4 bases and V by 1 base; bases with no gene match: 6. CDR1 MGHRA and CDR2 YSYEKL come from the germline V gene. The CDR3 spans 16 residues. The CDR3 sequence: CASSQGLGGRYNEQFF. The CDR3 nucleotides read TGCGCCAGCAGCCAAGGTCTGGGCGGGAGGTACAATGAGCAGTTCTTC.

This rearrangement joins TRBV5-1 to TRBJ2-5, with TRBD1 identical over 9 bases. The ends lost 5 bases at V and 4 bases at J; junction bases unmatched: 6. The CDR3 totals 14 residues. The germline V gene has CDR1 SGHRS and CDR2 YFSETQ. The CDR3 bases are TGCGCCAGCAGTCCAGGGACAGGGCGAGAGACCCAGTACTTC. It encodes CASSPGTGRETQYF.

This clonotype has a count of ten or more. V usage is TRBV5-1 and J usage is TRBJ2-1; weak D call: TRBD2 (6 bases). Germline values: CDR1 SGHRS, CDR2 YFSETQ. There are 14 residues in the CDR3. With 1 base removed from V and 6 bases from J, the gap between germline ends came to 11 bases. This CDR3 is CASSLTSSANEQFF. CDR3 coding DNA: TGCGCCAGCAGCTTGACGTCTAGCGCCAATGAGCAGTTCTTC. The variable domain in full, completed from reference TRBV5-1 and TRBJ2-1, reads KAGVTQTPRYLIKTRGQQVTLSCSPISGHRSVSWYQQTPGQGLQFLFEYFSETQRNKGNFPGRFSGRQFSNSRSEMNVSTLELGDSALYLCASSLTSSANEQFFGPGTRLTVL.

This clonotype was counted only a few times. The chain is built from TRBV20-1 and TRBJ2-7, with 7 bases matching TRBD1. The CDR3 contains 12 residues. Trimming took 5 bases from V and 1 from J; bases not matched to a gene: 2. The germline V gene has CDR1 DFQATT and CDR2 SNEGSKA (reference sequence). The CDR3 DNA is TGCAGTGCTGGGACAGCGTCCTACGAGCAGTACTTC. Its translation: CSAGTASYEQYF.

This clonotype was found a few times. The chain carries TRBV7-6 and TRBJ2-1; D unclear. The CDR3 is made up of 15 amino acids. Trimming stripped 2 bases from V and 0 bases from J, with 8 bases between. CDR1 and CDR2 (germline): SGHVS, FNYEAQ. Here the CDR3 reads CASSLSVNSYNEQFF. CDR3 DNA sequence: TGTGCCAGCAGCTTAAGCGTAAACTCCTACAATGAGCAGTTCTTC. The full variable domain, with the rest looked up from reference TRBV7-6 and TRBJ2-1, is GAGVSQSPRYKVTKRGQDVALRCDPISGHVSLYWYRQALGQGPEFLTYFNYEAQQDKSGLPNDRFSAERPEGSISTLTIQRTEQRDSAMYRCASSLSVNSYNEQFFGPGTRLTVL.

V usage is TRBV12-3 or TRBV12-4 and J usage is TRBJ1-1, with D uncertain. V was clipped by 3 bases and J by 4 bases, with 12 bases between them. The CDR3 consists of 14 residues. The DNA of the CDR3 is TGTGCCAGCAGTTTTAGGACCGGGAGCACTGAAGCTTTCTTT. Encoded protein: CASSFRTGSTEAFF.

This clonotype was seen only a few times. The chain recombines TRBV30 with TRBJ2-2, with 7 bases aligning to TRBD1. The trim removed 8 bases at V and 4 bases at J, leaving 4 bases unmatched. CDR1 and CDR2 (germline): GTSNPN, SVGIG (reference sequence). The CDR3 covers 12 residues. In nucleotides, the CDR3 is TGTGCCCGGACAGGCTTCACCGGGGAGCTGTTTTTT. This translates into CARTGFTGELFF.

The J gene is TRBJ1-1, the V gene TRBV5-1; D is uncertain. This CDR3 is 14 amino acids long. The germline CDR1 and CDR2 sequences are SGHRS and YFSETQ. Trimming took off 1 base at V and 8 bases at J, with 15 bases between the two ends. Here the CDR3 reads CASSLSTDPWEAFF. In DNA, the CDR3 is TGCGCCAGCAGCTTGTCAACGGACCCCTGGGAAGCTTTCTTT.

This clonotype was observed at least ten times. The CDR3 region is CASSASYLGVELFF. The CDR3 DNA reads TGTGCCAGCAGCGCTAGTTACCTCGGAGTGGAGCTGTTTTTT. The chain combines TRBV7-2 with TRBJ2-2; D is uncertain. The germline gives CDR1 SGHTA, CDR2 FQGNSA. The length of the CDR3 is 14 residues. Trimming left V 5 bases short and J 10 bases short, with 17 bases between.

This chain uses TRBV3-1 with TRBJ1-6; D unclear. Germline V lookup: CDR1 LGHDT, CDR2 YNNKEL (reference sequence). The CDR3 runs 13 residues. V was trimmed by 1 base and J by 7 bases, leaving 5 bases between them. CDR3: CASSQAMNSPLHF. Written as DNA, the CDR3 is TGTGCCAGCAGCCAAGCAATGAATTCACCCCTCCACTTT.

The chain joins TRBV20-1 to TRBJ2-7, with a tentative D call TRBD1 (6 bases). Germline CDR1 reads DFQATT; CDR2 reads SNEGSKA (reference sequence). The CDR3 is made up of 12 amino acids. The CDR3 DNA sequence: TGCAGCGGGACAAACATTGTCTACGAGCAGTACTTC. The encoded protein is CSGTNIVYEQYF.

The chain employs TRBV2 and TRBJ1-2, with D possibly matching TRBD1 (5 bases). The CDR3 consists of 15 residues. Trimming pared 2 bases from V and 2 bases from J, leaving 12 bases between. Germline V lookup: CDR1 SNHLY, CDR2 FYNNEI. CDR3 DNA sequence: TGTGCCAGCAGTGAATTGGGGCAGGGAAACTATGGCTACACCTTC. It specifies CASSELGQGNYGYTF.

This clonotype was counted between two and nine times. The chain carries TRBV7-2 and TRBJ2-5, with 7 bases that match TRBD2. V was pared by 3 bases and J by 5 bases, with 15 bases of the junction left unmatched. The CDR3 runs to 17 residues. Germline assignment: CDR1 SGHTA and CDR2 FQGNSA. CDR3 loop: CASSLYGAGLVSETQYF. Written as DNA, the CDR3 is TGTGCCAGCAGCTTGTATGGTGCCGGACTAGTATCGGAGACCCAGTACTTC.

In the case of this clonotype: A much larger clone lies one base from this, so it may be a read error. This chain links TRBV5-5 with TRBJ2-1; 9 bases map to TRBD1. CDR1 SGHKS and CDR2 YYEKEE come from the germline V gene (reference sequence). The CDR3 sequence is 14 residues long. V was pared by 1 base and J by 5 bases, with 1 base of the junction left unmatched. The CDR3 sequence: CASSLRTGDNEQFF. In DNA, the CDR3 is TGTGCCAGCAGCTTGAGGACAGGGGACAATGAGCAGTTCTTC.

V usage is TRBV7-9 and J usage is TRBJ2-1; tentatively, D is TRBD2 (6 bases). The germline V gene encodes CDR1 SEHNR and CDR2 FQNEAQ (reference sequence). This CDR3 spans 15 amino acids. Trimming cost V 3 bases and J 8 bases, with 17 bases left between them. CDR3 sequence reads: CASSFVGTPRDEQFF. The CDR3 DNA follows: TGTGCCAGCAGCTTTGTTGGGACTCCCCGGGATGAGCAGTTCTTC. Complete variable domain (other parts from reference TRBV7-9 and TRBJ2-1): DTGVSQNPRHKITKRGQNVTFRCDPISEHNRLYWYRQTLGQGPEFLTYFQNEAQLEKSRLLSDRFSAERPKGSFSTLEIQRTEQGDSAMYLCASSFVGTPRDEQFFGPGTRLTVL.

This clonotype was observed many times. The rearrangement joins TRBV20-1 to TRBJ1-1, with D possibly matching TRBD1 (5 bases). The ends were cut back, 3 bases at V and 4 bases at J, with 15 bases in the middle. CDR3 length: 14 amino acids. The germline V gene encodes CDR1 DFQATT and CDR2 SNEGSKA (reference sequence). The CDR3: CSASPSTGTTEAFF. In DNA form, the CDR3 reads TGCAGTGCTAGCCCCTCTACGGGGACCACTGAAGCTTTCTTT.

The table lists this clonotype with a few counts. This chain joins TRBV11-1 and TRBJ2-3; 13 positions agree with TRBD2. The CDR3 runs 17 residues. Germline CDR1 and CDR2: SGHAT and FQDESV (reference sequence). V gave up 5 bases and J gave up 2 bases; unmatched junction bases: 7. Here the CDR3 reads CASSRGTSGILTDTQYF. Written as DNA, the CDR3 is TGTGCCAGCAGCCGAGGGACTAGCGGGATCCTCACAGATACGCAGTATTTT.

This clonotype showed up just a few times. The CDR3 here is CASTISGLYNEQFF. The CDR3 DNA is TGTGCCAGCACTATCAGCGGCCTTTACAATGAGCAGTTCTTC. This chain connects TRBV6-2 or TRBV6-3 to TRBJ2-1; perhaps TRBD2 as D (5 bases). Germline V gene sequence: CDR1 MNHEY, CDR2 SVGEGT. V was shortened by 7 bases and J by 4 bases, with 14 bases between the two germline ends. The CDR3 consists of 14 residues.

This clonotype turned up a few times. V usage is TRBV5-1 and J usage is TRBJ2-5; TRBD2 matches 7 bases. Germline V gene lookup returns CDR1 SGHRS and CDR2 YFSETQ. The CDR3 is made up of 16 amino acids. V lost 4 bases to trimming and J lost 3 bases; unmatched junction nucleotides: 12. CDR3 bases: TGCGCCAGCAGCCGGATAGGGACTACCGCCAAAGAGACCCAGTACTTC. It is translated as CASSRIGTTAKETQYF.

This clonotype came up a few times. The chain combines TRBV29-1 with TRBJ2-3, with 8 bases fitting TRBD2. Germline V CDR1 and CDR2: SQVTM, ANQGSEA. Trimming cost V 5 bases and J 6 bases; bases outside gene matches: 16. The length of the CDR3 is 16 residues. This chain's CDR3 is CSVPNPGGSGSDTQYF. In DNA, the CDR3 is TGCAGCGTTCCAAATCCCGGCGGGAGCGGGAGTGATACGCAGTATTTT.

This chain links TRBV3-1 with TRBJ1-5; tentatively, D is TRBD1 (6 bases). From germline, CDR1 is LGHDT and CDR2 YNNKEL (reference sequence). V gave up 3 bases and J gave up 4 bases, with 16 bases separating them. This CDR3 is built from 16 residues. CDR3 DNA: TGTGCCAGCAGCCAGAATTCCCAGGGGTTTAATCAGCCCCAGCATTTT. It translates to CASSQNSQGFNQPQHF.

This clonotype showed up just a few times. The chain has TRBV20-1 and TRBJ1-1; D remains ambiguous. Germline V gives CDR1 DFQATT, CDR2 SNEGSKA (reference sequence). The CDR3 is 11 amino acids. Trimming removed 5 bases from V and 4 bases from J, with 8 bases in between. Here the CDR3 reads CSAAVSTEAFF. In nucleotides, the CDR3 is TGCAGTGCTGCCGTCAGCACTGAAGCTTTCTTT.